This TCR beta chain was sequenced for a study of blood T cell repertoires in COVID-19. Background on the study: Samples taken during acute and convalescent COVID-19 were collected in the United States, Italy and Spain. Nucleic acid was either cDNA or gDNA, and it came from T cells, B-cell-depleted T cells, or PBMCs.

Authors' data handling: How many nucleated cells were present was estimated from reference gene primer amplification. Here immunoSEQ multiplex PCR was the method, and the copy in TCRdb shows in-frame clones only, minus some. V, J and clone size were drawn from that table, and D and trimming were deduced from the DNA. In the table there are about 190,000 clones, about nine tenths of which are singletons. The sequence came from a man younger than 45 with acute or convalescent COVID-19. Sequencing used peripheral blood.

The CDR3 here is CASSLVLGGGTEAFF. DNA of the CDR3: TGCGCCAGCAGCTTGGTGTTAGGGGGTGGCACTGAAGCTTTCTTT. The genes are TRBV5-1 and TRBJ1-1; tentatively, D is TRBD1 (6 bases). CDR1 is SGHRS, CDR2 YFSETQ, per germline. CDR3 length equals 15 residues. The ends were cut back, 0 bases at V and 4 bases at J, with 13 bases in the middle. The variable domain in full, with the rest retrieved from reference TRBV5-1 and TRBJ1-1, is KAGVTQTPRYLIKTRGQQVTLSCSPISGHRSVSWYQQTPGQGLQFLFEYFSETQRNKGNFPGRFSGRQFSNSRSEMNVSTLELGDSALYLCASSLVLGGGTEAFFGQGTRLTVV.